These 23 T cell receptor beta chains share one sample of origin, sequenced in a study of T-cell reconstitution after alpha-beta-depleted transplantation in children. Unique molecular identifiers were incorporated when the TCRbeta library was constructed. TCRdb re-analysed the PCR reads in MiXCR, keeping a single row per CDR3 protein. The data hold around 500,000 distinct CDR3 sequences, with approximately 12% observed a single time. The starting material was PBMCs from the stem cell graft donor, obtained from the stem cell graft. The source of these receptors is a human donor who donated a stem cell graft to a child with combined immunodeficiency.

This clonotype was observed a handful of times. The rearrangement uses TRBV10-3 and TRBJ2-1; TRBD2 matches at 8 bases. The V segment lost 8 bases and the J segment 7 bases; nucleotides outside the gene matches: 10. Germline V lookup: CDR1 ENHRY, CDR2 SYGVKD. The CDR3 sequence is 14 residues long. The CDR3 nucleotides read TGTGCCATCGCGTTAGCGGGGATGATAAATGAGCAGTTCTTC. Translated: CAIALAGMINEQFF.

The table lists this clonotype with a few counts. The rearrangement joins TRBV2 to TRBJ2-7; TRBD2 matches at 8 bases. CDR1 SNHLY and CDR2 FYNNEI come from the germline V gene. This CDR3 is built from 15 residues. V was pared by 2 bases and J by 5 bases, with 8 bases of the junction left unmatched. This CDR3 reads CASSEPGLALHEQYF. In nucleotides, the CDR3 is TGTGCCAGCAGTGAACCCGGACTAGCATTACACGAGCAGTACTTC.

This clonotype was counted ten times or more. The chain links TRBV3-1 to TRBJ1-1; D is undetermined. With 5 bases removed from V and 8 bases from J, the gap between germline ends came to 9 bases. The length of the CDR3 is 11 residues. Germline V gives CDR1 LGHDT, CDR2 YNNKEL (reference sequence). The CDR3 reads CASSSYGEAFF. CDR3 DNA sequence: TGTGCCAGCAGCAGCTACGGAGAAGCTTTCTTT.

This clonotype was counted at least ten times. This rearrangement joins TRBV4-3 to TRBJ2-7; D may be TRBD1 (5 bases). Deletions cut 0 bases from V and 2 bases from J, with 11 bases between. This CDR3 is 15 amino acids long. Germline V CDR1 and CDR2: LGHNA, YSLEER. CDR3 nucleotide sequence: TGCGCCAGCAGCCAAGAGGGGCTCGGAACCTACGAGCAGTACTTC. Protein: CASSQEGLGTYEQYF.

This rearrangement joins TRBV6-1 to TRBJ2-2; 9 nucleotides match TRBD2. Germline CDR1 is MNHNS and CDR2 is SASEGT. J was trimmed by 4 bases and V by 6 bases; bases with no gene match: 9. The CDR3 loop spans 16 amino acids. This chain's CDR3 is CASSQQAGGFTGELFF. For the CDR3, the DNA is TGTGCCAGCAGCCAACAAGCGGGAGGATTCACCGGGGAGCTGTTTTTT.

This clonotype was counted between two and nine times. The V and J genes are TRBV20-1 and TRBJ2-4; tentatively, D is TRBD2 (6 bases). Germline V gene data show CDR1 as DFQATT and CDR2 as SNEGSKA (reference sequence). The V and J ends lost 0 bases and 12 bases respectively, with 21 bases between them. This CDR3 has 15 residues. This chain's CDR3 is CSARDTPGTSNHQYF. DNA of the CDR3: TGCAGTGCTAGAGATACCCCCGGGACTTCGAATCATCAGTACTTC.

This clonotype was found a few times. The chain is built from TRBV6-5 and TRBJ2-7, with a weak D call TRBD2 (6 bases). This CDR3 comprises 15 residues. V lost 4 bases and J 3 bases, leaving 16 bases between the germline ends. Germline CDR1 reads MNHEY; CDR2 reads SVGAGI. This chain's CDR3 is CASSLDWGGGYEQYF. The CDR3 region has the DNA TGTGCCAGCAGTTTAGACTGGGGAGGAGGCTACGAGCAGTACTTC.

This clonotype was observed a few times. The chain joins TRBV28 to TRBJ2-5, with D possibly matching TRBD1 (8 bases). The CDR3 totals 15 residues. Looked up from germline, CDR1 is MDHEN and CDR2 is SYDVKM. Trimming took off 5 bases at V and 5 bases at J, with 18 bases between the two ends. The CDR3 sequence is CASSEQGGRRETQYF. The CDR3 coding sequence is TGTGCCAGCAGTGAACAGGGGGGGCGTAGGGAGACCCAGTACTTC.

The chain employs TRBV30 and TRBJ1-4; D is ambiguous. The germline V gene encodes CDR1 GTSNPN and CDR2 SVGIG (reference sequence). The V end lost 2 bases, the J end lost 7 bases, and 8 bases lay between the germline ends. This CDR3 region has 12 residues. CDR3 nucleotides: TGTGCCTGGAGTCTTAGCGGTGAAAAACTGTTTTTT. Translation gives CAWSLSGEKLFF.

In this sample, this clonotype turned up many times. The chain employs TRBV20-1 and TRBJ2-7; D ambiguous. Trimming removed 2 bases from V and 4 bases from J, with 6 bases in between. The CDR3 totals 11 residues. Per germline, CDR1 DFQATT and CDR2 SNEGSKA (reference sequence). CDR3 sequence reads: CSARPVYEQYF. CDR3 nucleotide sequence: TGCAGTGCTAGACCTGTATACGAGCAGTACTTC.

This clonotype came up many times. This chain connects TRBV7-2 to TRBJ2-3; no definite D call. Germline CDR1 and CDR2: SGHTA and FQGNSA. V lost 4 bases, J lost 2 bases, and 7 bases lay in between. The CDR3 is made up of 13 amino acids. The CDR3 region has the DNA TGTGCCAGCAGCTCTCAAATCACAGATACGCAGTATTTT. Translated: CASSSQITDTQYF.

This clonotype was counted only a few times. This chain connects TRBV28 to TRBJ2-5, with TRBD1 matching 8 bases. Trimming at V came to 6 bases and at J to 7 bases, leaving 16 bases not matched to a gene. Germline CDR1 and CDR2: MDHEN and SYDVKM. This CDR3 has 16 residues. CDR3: CASRPTGGSYFGTQYF. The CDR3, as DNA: TGTGCCAGCAGGCCCACAGGGGGGTCATATTTTGGGACCCAGTACTTC.

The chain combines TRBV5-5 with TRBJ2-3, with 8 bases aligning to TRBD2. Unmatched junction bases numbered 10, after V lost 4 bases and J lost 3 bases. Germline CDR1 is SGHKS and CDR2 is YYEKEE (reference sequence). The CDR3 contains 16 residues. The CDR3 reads CASSLPGLAATDTQYF. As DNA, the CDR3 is TGTGCCAGCAGCCTCCCCGGACTAGCAGCTACAGATACGCAGTATTTT.

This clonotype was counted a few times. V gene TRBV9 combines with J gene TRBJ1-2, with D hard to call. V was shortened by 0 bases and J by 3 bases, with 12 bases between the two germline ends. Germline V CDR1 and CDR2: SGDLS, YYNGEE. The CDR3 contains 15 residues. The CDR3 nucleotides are TGTGCCAGCAGCGTAGGTCAGGATCAAGACTATGGCTACACCTTC. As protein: CASSVGQDQDYGYTF.

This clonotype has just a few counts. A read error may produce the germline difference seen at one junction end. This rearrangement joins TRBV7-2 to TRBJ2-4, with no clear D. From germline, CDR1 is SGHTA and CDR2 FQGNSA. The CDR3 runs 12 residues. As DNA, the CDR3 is TGTGCCAGCAGCTTAGTTGGCCCCCAGCTAGACTTC. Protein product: CASSLVGPQLDF.

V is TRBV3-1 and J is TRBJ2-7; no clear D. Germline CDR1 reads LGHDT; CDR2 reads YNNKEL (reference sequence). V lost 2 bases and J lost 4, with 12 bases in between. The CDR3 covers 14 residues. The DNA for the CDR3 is TGTGCCAGCAGCCAACGCCTGACATTATACGAGCAGTACTTC. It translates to CASSQRLTLYEQYF.

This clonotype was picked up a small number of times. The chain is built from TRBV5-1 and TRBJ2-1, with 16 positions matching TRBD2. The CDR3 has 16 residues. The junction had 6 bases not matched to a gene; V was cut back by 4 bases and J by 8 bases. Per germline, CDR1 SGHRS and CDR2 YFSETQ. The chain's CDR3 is CASSGGLAGGHDEQFF. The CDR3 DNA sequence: TGCGCCAGCAGCGGGGGACTAGCGGGGGGGCATGATGAGCAGTTCTTC.

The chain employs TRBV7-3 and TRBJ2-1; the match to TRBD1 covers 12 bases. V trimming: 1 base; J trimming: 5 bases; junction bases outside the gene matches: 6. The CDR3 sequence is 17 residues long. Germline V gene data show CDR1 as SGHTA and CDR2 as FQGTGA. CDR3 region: CASSLRSGQGADNEQFF. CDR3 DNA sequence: TGTGCCAGCAGCTTAAGATCGGGACAGGGGGCCGACAATGAGCAGTTCTTC.

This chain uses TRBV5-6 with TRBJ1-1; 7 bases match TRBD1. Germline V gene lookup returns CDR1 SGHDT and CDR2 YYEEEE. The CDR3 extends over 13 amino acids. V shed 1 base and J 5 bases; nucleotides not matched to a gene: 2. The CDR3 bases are TGTGCCAGCAGCTTGACAGGGGCGACTGAAGCTTTCTTT. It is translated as CASSLTGATEAFF.

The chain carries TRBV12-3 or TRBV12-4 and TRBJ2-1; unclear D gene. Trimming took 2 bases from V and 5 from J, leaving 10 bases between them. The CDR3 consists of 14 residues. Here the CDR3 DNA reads TGTGCCAGCAGTTTATCCCCAGTAAACAATGAGCAGTTCTTC. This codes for CASSLSPVNNEQFF.

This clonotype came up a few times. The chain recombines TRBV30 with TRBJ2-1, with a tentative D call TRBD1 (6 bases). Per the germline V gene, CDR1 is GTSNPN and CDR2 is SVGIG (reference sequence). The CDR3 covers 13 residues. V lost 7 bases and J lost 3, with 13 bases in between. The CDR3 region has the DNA TGTGCCTACACCGGGACAAACTACAATGAGCAGTTCTTC. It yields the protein CAYTGTNYNEQFF.

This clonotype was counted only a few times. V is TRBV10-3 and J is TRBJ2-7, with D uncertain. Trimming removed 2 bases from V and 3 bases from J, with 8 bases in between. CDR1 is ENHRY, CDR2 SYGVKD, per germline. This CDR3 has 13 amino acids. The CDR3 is CAISEAGRYEQYF. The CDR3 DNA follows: TGTGCCATCAGTGAGGCAGGACGCTACGAGCAGTACTTC.

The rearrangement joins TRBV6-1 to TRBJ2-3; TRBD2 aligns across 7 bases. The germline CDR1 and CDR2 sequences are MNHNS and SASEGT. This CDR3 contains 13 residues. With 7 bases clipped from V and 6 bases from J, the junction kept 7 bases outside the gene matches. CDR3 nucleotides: TGTGCCAGCACTCCGGGACTAAGGGATACGCAGTATTTT. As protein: CASTPGLRDTQYF.